This TCR beta chain was captured by sequencing in a study of T cell responses to AZD1222 COVID-19 vaccine. Study overall: Timing groups of about 4 and about 12 weeks for second doses were pooled.

V lost 3 bases and J lost 7, with 16 bases in between. Germline V gene lookup returns CDR1 LGHDT and CDR2 YNNKEL (reference sequence). This CDR3 region has 14 residues. With respect to this clone: What it binds is unknown.

TCRdb keeps only in-frame clones here, not all; method: immunoSEQ multiplex PCR. The table lists 55,000 to 70,000 clones, 80% of them singletons. Findings and limits, study-wide: Repertoire sampling happened only post peak T cell response.

The gene calls are TRBV3-1 (or the pseudogene TRBV3-2) and TRBJ2-7, with D perhaps TRBD1 or TRBD2 (6 bases each). The TCR originated in an adult in good health. The specimen was peripheral blood, collected on day 0 of AZD1222 vaccination. In DNA, the CDR3 is TGTGCCAGCAGCCATGGGGGGCGCGGCCGGGAGCAGTACTTC. It translates to CASSHGGRGREQYF.